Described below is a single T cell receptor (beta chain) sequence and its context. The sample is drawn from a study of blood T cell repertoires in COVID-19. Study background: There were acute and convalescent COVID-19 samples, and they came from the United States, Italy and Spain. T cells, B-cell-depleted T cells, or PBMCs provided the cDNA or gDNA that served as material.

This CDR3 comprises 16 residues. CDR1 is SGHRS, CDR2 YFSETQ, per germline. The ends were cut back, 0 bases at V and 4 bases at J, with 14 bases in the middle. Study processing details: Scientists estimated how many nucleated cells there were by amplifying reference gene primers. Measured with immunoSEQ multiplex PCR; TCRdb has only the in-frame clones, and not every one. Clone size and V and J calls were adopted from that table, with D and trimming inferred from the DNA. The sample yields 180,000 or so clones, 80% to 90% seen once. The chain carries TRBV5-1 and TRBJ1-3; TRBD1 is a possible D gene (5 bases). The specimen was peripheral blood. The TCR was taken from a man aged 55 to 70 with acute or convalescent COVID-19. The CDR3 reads CASSLVGGLPGNTIYF. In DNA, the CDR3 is TGCGCCAGCAGCTTGGTGGGGGGACTCCCCGGAAACACCATATATTTT.